This T cell receptor beta chain comes out of a study of blood T cells in healthy people across ages. Study-level results: TCR beta diversity correlated strongly with naive T cell percentage.

This clonotype was observed a few times. Its target is not known. V trimming: 5 bases; J trimming: 12 bases; junction bases outside the gene matches: 9. The CDR3 extends over 12 amino acids. Germline CDR1 is SEHNR and CDR2 is FQNEAQ (reference sequence). A sample-barcoded 5' primer and a J-beta primer mix were used in a second PCR of roughly 6 to 11 cycles. TCRdb fed the 5' RACE reads into MiXCR, producing one record per CDR3 protein. Altogether about 1.7 million distinct CDR3 sequences are present, under 30% being singletons, with the ten largest covering 7% to 9%. This clonotype originated in a woman aged 30 to 39 in good health. The chain couples TRBV7-9 to TRBJ2-7, with 8 bases lining up with TRBD1. The source material was blood. As DNA, the CDR3 is TGTGCCAGCAGCGGAATGGACAGGGACCTGTACTTC. The encoded protein is CASSGMDRDLYF.